The clone carrying this T cell receptor (beta chain) was recorded at least ten times. These data come from a study of molecular identifiers for immune sequencing clone quantification. CDR1 is SNHLY and CDR2 is FYNNEI in the germline V gene. Trimming pared 4 bases from V and 0 bases from J, leaving 12 bases between. CDR3 length: 16 residues. MiXCR, run by TCRdb on the PCR reads, gives a single entry per CDR3 protein. The table records a few hundred thousand distinct CDR3 sequences, around a fifth of them present only once. The TCR originated in a human donor in good health. Some libraries in this study had Jurkat cell RNA spiked in. Sequenced material: naive CD8+ T cells from blood, with Jurkat cell RNA spiked in. Specified subset: FACS-sorted CD8+CD4-CCR7+CD45RA+ naive T cells. This chain links TRBV2 with TRBJ2-2; D gene uncertain. CDR3 bases: TGTGCCAGCAGTGCCCCGGTGACACCGAACACCGGGGAGCTGTTTTTT. Protein sequence: CASSAPVTPNTGELFF.